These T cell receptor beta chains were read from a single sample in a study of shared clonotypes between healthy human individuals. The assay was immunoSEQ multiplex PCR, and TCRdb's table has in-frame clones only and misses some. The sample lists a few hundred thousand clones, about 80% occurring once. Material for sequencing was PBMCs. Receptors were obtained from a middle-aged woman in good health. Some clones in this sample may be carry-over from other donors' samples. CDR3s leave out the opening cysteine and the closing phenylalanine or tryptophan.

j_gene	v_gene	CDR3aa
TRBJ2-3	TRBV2	ASRQAPSASTDTQY
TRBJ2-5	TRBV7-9	ASSLVGGWTQY
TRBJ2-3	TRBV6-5	ASSRTRAWDTQY
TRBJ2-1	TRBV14	ASSQGNRGPEQF
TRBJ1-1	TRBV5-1	ASETVENTEAF
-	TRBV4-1	ASSQEPPGTVTYEQY
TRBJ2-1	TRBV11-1	ASSPPTGGARNEQF
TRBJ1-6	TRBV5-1	ASSSGQGKSPLH
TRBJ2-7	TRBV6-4	ASSRQRTAYEQY
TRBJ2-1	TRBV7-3	ASSPPAGDEQF
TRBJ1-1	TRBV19	ASSPQGAGSEAF
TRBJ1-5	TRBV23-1	ASSQSRGVDAGNQPQH
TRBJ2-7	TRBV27	ASSFDSSGTYEQY
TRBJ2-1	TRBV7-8	ASSLSTGNEQF
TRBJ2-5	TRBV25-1	ASSVTGKKRAETQY
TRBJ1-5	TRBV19	ASIDGQGAFPFNQPQH
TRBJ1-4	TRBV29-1	SVGLQSTNEKLF
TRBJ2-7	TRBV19	ASSEDGHEQY
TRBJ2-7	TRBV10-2	APLGKRESAYEQY
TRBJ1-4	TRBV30	ASGPGSIGEKLF
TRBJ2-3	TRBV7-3	ASSLIGTVNTDTQY
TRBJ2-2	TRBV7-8	ASSVTRTNTGELF
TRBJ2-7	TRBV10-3	AISGPPAYEQY
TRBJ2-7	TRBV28	ASSLEVTGYEQY
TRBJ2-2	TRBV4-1	ASSPEGGVTGELF
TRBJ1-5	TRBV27	ASSSLRTGRYQPQH
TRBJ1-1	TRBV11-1	ASSLEGMNTEAF
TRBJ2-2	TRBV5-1	ASSLTAGTNTGELF
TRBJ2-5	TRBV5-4	ASSFGQIQETQY
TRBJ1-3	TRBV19	ASSAGQGTGNTIY
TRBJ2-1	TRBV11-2	ASSLDLLVSEQF
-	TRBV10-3	AISPQWTSGNEQY
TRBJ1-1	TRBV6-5	ASNSGYNTEAF
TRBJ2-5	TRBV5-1	ASSGGLGETQY
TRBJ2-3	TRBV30	AWRRPGGVRDTQY
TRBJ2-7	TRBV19	ASSTGLAGSMGQY
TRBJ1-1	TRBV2	ASSAGSVAF
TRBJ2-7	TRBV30	AWSEDRPPYEQY
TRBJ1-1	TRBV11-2	ASSLGGAMNTEAF
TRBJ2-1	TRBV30	AWNSLRGRVEQF
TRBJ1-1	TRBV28	ASLRGNTEAF
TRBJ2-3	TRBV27	ASSRASGRVWADTQY
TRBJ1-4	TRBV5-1	ASSPRSTNEKLF
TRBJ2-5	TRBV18	ASSPGLAGETQY
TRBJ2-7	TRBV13	ASSLTGSPYEQY
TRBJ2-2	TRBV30	AWSVQGRELF
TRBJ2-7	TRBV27	ASSLSGPYEQY
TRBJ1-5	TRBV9	ASSSNGNGQPDSNQPQH
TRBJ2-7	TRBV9	ASSRTSGAGEQY